The entry that follows covers one T cell receptor (beta chain) sequence. Antigen unknown. Assay used: immunoSEQ multiplex PCR; TCRdb lists only in-frame clones, some missing. The sample contains about 440,000 clones, less than 95% of which appear only once. The data are from a study of Ad26.COV2.S vaccination and SARS-CoV-2 variants. Study summary: The study gave Ad26.COV2.S intramuscularly, once or twice 56 days apart. Regarding the study as a whole: Total T cell responses were possibly underestimated by TCR breadth and depth analyses.

Treatment meaning: 15 to 20 received Ad26.COV2.S at low or high dose, single or two shots; 5 received placebo; per-sample allocation not given. At day 63 after the first vaccine or placebo injection, samples were drawn. From germline, CDR1 is SGDLS and CDR2 YYNGEE. Trimming cost V 0 bases and J 3 bases, with 13 bases left between them. The CDR3 is 16 amino acids. The TCR was taken from a person between 18 and 65 years old who received the Ad26.COV2.S COVID-19 vaccine or a placebo. The chain carries TRBV9 and TRBJ2-1; D tentatively fits TRBD1 or TRBD2 (6 bases each). The specimen comprised peripheral blood, sampled in a trial of Ad26.COV2.S vaccine versus placebo. The CDR3 reads CASSVAWGAFYNEQFF. CDR3 nucleotides: TGTGCCAGCAGCGTAGCGTGGGGGGCTTTCTACAATGAGCAGTTCTTC. Variable domain in full (rest from reference TRBV9 and TRBJ2-1): DSGVTQTPKHLITATGQRVTLRCSPRSGDLSVYWYQQSLDQGLQFLIQYYNGEERAKGNILERFSAQQFPDLHSELNLSSLELGDSALYFCASSVAWGAFYNEQFFGPGTRLTVL.